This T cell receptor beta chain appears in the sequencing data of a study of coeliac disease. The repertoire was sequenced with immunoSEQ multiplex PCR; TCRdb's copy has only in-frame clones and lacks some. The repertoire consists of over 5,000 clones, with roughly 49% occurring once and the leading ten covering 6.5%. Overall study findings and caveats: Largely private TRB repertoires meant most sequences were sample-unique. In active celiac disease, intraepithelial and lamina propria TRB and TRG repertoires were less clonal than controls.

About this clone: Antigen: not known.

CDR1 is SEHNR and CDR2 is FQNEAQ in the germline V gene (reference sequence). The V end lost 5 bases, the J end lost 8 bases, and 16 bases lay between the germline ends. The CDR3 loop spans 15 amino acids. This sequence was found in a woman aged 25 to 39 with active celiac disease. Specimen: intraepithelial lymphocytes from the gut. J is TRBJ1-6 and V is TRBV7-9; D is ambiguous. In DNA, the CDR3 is TGTGCCAGCAGCGCGAGACGAATTAGCCATTCACCCCTCCACTTT. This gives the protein CASSARRISHSPLHF.